This T cell receptor beta chain stems from a study of cytomegalovirus exposure and HLA in healthy donors. Background on the study: From HLA-typed donors, an early data release held approximately 85 million unique TCRs. Study-wide results and caveats: In a later analysis, DRB1 alleles had the most associated TCRs; HLA-C alleles the fewest.

The CDR3 spans 16 residues. The germline V gene has CDR1 SGHRS and CDR2 YFSETQ. The J segment lost 1 base and the V segment lost 4 bases, leaving 9 bases of the junction unmatched. Regarding this clone: Antigen: not known. Other DNA variants within this sample encode the same CDR3.

This PCR relied on a set of 60 Vbeta primers and 13 Jbeta primers. In the study's own analysis: In a later analysis, 75 million to 85 million unique TCR beta chains included roughly 11 million shared by two or more donors. The assay was immunoSEQ multiplex PCR, and TCRdb's table has in-frame clones only and misses some. From that table come the V and J calls and clone size; the DNA was used to work out D and trimming. The sample has fewer than 200,000 clones, 70% to 85% seen once. This TCR derives from a human donor in good health. The specimen sequenced was PBMCs. The genes are TRBV5-1 and TRBJ1-1; TRBD1 aligns across 8 bases. The CDR3 sequence: CASSPGDRGQNTEAFF. CDR3 DNA: TGCGCCAGCAGCCCAGGCGACAGGGGTCAGAACACTGAAGCTTTCTTT.